The present T cell receptor (beta chain) was sequenced within a study of memory CD4+ T cells and cytomegalovirus serostatus. Single viable CD3+CD4+CD8-CD45RO+ cells were sorted as the memory CD4+ T cells. After thawing, CD4+ T cells were positively selected. In germline, CDR1 is LGHNA, CDR2 YSLEER. The V gene lost 0 bases and the J gene lost 0 bases, with 14 bases spanning the gap. The CDR3 has 17 residues. Study observations and caveats: CD4+ memory repertoires contained 67 of 164 reported CMV TCRbeta sequences.

Generated by immunoSEQ multiplex PCR, the TCRdb table keeps only in-frame clones and is missing some. The table includes about 38,000 clones, roughly 85% detected once. A remark on this clone: Its specificity is not known.

This sequence originates from an adult in good health and CMV-seropositive. V usage is TRBV4-3 and J usage is TRBJ1-1, with D perhaps matching TRBD1 (5 bases). What was sequenced was memory CD4+ T cells from blood. CDR3 region: CASSQEWTNFMNTEAFF. The CDR3 DNA sequence: TGCGCCAGCAGCCAAGAATGGACAAACTTTATGAACACTGAAGCTTTCTTT.